The 23 T cell receptor beta chains below all came from one sample that was sequenced in a study of shared clonotypes between healthy human individuals. Assay used: immunoSEQ multiplex PCR; TCRdb lists only in-frame clones, some missing. The repertoire has 1.5 million to 2.5 million clones, about 95% of them found once; the top ten carry around 1%. Terminally differentiated effector memory CD45RA+ cells were excluded from the naive CD8 cells, which were CD45RO-negative and positively selected for CCR7. The sequencing sample was made of naive CD8+ T cells sorted from blood. The source is a man aged 18-30 years in good health.

V gene TRBV2 combines with J gene TRBJ1-4; 10 bases align to TRBD1. The CDR3 consists of 16 residues. The J segment lost 6 bases and the V segment lost 2 bases, leaving 6 bases of the junction unmatched. Germline values: CDR1 SNHLY, CDR2 FYNNEI. As DNA, the CDR3 is TGTGCCAGCAGTGAACCCGGGACAGGGGATGATGAAAAACTGTTTTTT. Its protein is CASSEPGTGDDEKLFF.

The chain carries TRBV6-1 and TRBJ2-1; TRBD1 aligns across 8 bases. CDR3 length: 15 amino acids. Germline CDR1 MNHNS, CDR2 SASEGT. V was pared by 2 bases and J by 7 bases, with 7 bases of the junction left unmatched. The CDR3 is CASSEYSTGGNEQFF. CDR3 nucleotides: TGTGCCAGCAGTGAATATAGCACAGGGGGTAATGAGCAGTTCTTC.

The rearrangement uses TRBV7-8 and TRBJ2-7; perhaps TRBD2 as D (6 bases). The CDR3 loop spans 13 amino acids. Germline CDR1 SGHVS, CDR2 FQNEAQ. Deletions cut 5 bases from V and 5 bases from J, with 13 bases between. CDR3 sequence reads: CASSQGGVDEQYF. CDR3 nucleotides: TGTGCCAGCAGCCAAGGAGGGGTGGACGAGCAGTACTTC.

About this clone: This specimen includes other DNA sequences encoding the same CDR3. DNA for the CDR3: TGTGCCAGCAGCGTTACAGGGGAGAACACTGAAGCTTTCTTT. Amino acids: CASSVTGENTEAFF. The rearrangement uses TRBV9 and TRBJ1-1; 7 positions match TRBD1. The ends lost 2 bases at V and 1 base at J; junction bases unmatched: 2. CDR1 and CDR2 (germline): SGDLS, YYNGEE. CDR3 length: 14 residues.

The chain joins TRBV5-4 to TRBJ2-5; TRBD1 matches 9 bases. This CDR3 has 15 amino acids. Germline CDR1 SGHNT, CDR2 YYREEE (reference sequence). V was clipped by 3 bases and J by 2 bases; unmatched bases: 5. CDR3 sequence (DNA): TGTGCCAGCAGCTGGGACAGGGTCCCTCAAGAGACCCAGTACTTC. It is translated as CASSWDRVPQETQYF.

The CDR3 sequence is CASSQDMTINEKLFF. The CDR3 DNA is TGCGCCAGCAGCCAAGATATGACCATAAATGAAAAACTGTTTTTT. The chain recombines TRBV4-3 with TRBJ1-4; unclear D gene. The CDR3 has 15 amino acids. V lost 0 bases to trimming and J lost 5 bases, with 10 bases between them. Per germline, CDR1 LGHNA and CDR2 YSLEER.

This chain connects TRBV7-9 to TRBJ2-7; D not resolved. Deletions cut 1 base from V and 7 bases from J, with 14 bases between. Germline V lookup: CDR1 SEHNR, CDR2 FQNEAQ (reference sequence). The CDR3 is made up of 14 amino acids. The DNA of the CDR3 is TGTGCCAGCAGCTTAGGTCTTGGCCCCTGGGAGCAGTACTTC. Its protein product is CASSLGLGPWEQYF.

The chain is built from TRBV13 and TRBJ2-3; 10 bases fit TRBD1. The CDR3 loop spans 14 amino acids. The germline V gene has CDR1 PRHDT and CDR2 FYEKMQ (reference sequence). The trim removed 7 bases at V and 3 bases at J, leaving 4 bases unmatched. The CDR3 spells CASNWDRGTDTQYF. The CDR3 coding sequence is TGTGCCAGCAACTGGGACAGGGGAACAGATACGCAGTATTTT.

V usage is TRBV4-3 and J usage is TRBJ1-2, with 8 nucleotides matching TRBD1. In germline, CDR1 is LGHNA, CDR2 YSLEER. J gave up 4 bases and V 4 bases, and 8 bases lay outside the gene matches. The CDR3 loop spans 15 amino acids. The CDR3 loop is CASSPLRTGTYGYTF. The CDR3 coding sequence is TGCGCCAGCAGCCCCCTGAGGACAGGGACCTATGGCTACACCTTC.

V gene TRBV6-1 combines with J gene TRBJ2-7; weak D call: TRBD2 (6 bases). CDR1 is MNHNS and CDR2 is SASEGT in the germline V gene. V dropped 2 bases and J dropped 3 bases, with 11 bases sitting between them. The CDR3 runs to 14 residues. The CDR3 coding sequence is TGTGCCAGCAGTGAACTGGGGACTTACTACGAGCAGTACTTC. Translating gives CASSELGTYYEQYF.

Turning to this clone: A junction boundary mismatches the germline segment, possibly from a read error. The gene calls are TRBV7-7 and TRBJ2-2; D gene unclear. This CDR3 contains 13 residues. CDR1 and CDR2 (germline): SSHAT, FNYEAQ (reference sequence). The DNA of the CDR3 is TGTGCTAGCAGCCCGGAAGTCACCGGGGAGCTGTTTTTT. Its protein is CASSPEVTGELFF.

This chain links TRBV19 with TRBJ1-1; D is undetermined. Trimming removed 3 bases at V and 1 base at J, with 12 bases between. The CDR3 is made up of 15 amino acids. The V gene's germline CDR1 is LNHDA and CDR2 SQIVND (reference sequence). CDR3 sequence: CASSIPMDSNTEAFF. The CDR3 bases are TGTGCCAGTAGTATCCCTATGGACTCGAACACTGAAGCTTTCTTT.

V gene TRBV13 combines with J gene TRBJ2-1; TRBD1 matches 8 bases. The germline gives CDR1 PRHDT, CDR2 FYEKMQ (reference sequence). The CDR3 totals 15 residues. V trimming: 5 bases; J trimming: 2 bases; junction bases outside the gene matches: 5. CDR3 in amino acids: CASSPRTGPYNEQFF. CDR3 bases: TGTGCCAGCAGCCCCCGGACAGGGCCCTACAATGAGCAGTTCTTC.

Of note for this clone: The sample contains more than one DNA sequence encoding this CDR3. CDR3 amino acids: CASSLAGVTYEQYF. As DNA, the CDR3 is TGCGCCAGCAGTCTTGCGGGGGTAACCTACGAGCAGTACTTC. The chain employs TRBV5-1 and TRBJ2-7; TRBD2 agrees at 7 bases. Germline lookup yields CDR1 SGHRS and CDR2 YFSETQ. This CDR3 region has 14 residues. Trimming cost V 5 bases and J 2 bases; bases outside gene matches: 7.

For this clone: This may come from a read error, since a much larger clone is one base off. Distinct nucleotide sequences in the sample also encode this CDR3. The V and J genes are TRBV7-2 and TRBJ2-7; D not certain. The CDR3 is 11 amino acids. Germline V CDR1 and CDR2: SGHTA, FQGNSA. Trimming cost V 1 base and J 4 bases, with 2 bases left between them. CDR3 amino acids: CASSLEYEQYF. The CDR3 DNA reads as TGTGCCAGCAGCTTAGAGTACGAGCAGTACTTC.

This clone has just a few counts. The CDR3, as DNA: TGTGCCAGCAGCACGACAGGGCGGAGTGGCTACACCTTC. This translates into CASSTTGRSGYTF. This chain connects TRBV25-1 to TRBJ1-2, with 7 positions matching TRBD1. Germline CDR1 and CDR2: MGHDK and SYGVNS. The V gene end was trimmed by 6 bases and the J gene end by 7 bases; junction bases not matched to a gene: 8. The CDR3 has 13 amino acids.

The chain uses TRBV5-1 and TRBJ2-1, with 8 bases matching TRBD2. The V segment lost 1 base and the J segment 8 bases; nucleotides outside the gene matches: 11. The CDR3 extends over 16 amino acids. CDR1 is SGHRS and CDR2 is YFSETQ in the germline V gene. CDR3 DNA sequence: TGCGCCAGCAGCTTGTTTCCAGCGGGGGACGAAGATGAGCAGTTCTTC. Amino acid sequence: CASSLFPAGDEDEQFF.

This sequence joins TRBV11-2 and TRBJ2-3, with no clear D. Trimming stripped 4 bases from V and 2 bases from J, with 22 bases between. Germline V gene data show CDR1 as SGHAT and CDR2 as FQNNGV. The CDR3 runs 18 residues. CDR3 sequence reads: CASSSPLDRVSTTDTQYF. In DNA form, the CDR3 reads TGTGCCAGCAGCTCTCCCCTTGACCGGGTCTCTACCACAGATACGCAGTATTTT.

V gene TRBV2 combines with J gene TRBJ2-3; D may be TRBD2 (6 bases). CDR3 length: 17 amino acids. From germline, CDR1 is SNHLY and CDR2 FYNNEI. V shed 0 bases and J shed 0 bases, with 13 bases lying between them. CDR3: CASSEAAPGLSTDTQYF. CDR3 in DNA: TGTGCCAGCAGTGAAGCGGCCCCGGGACTTAGCACAGATACGCAGTATTTT.

Comment on this clone: Other DNA sequences in the same sample also yield this CDR3. CDR3 DNA: TGCGCCAGCAGCCAATTGACAGGATACGAGCAGTACTTC. It yields the protein CASSQLTGYEQYF. V is TRBV4-1 and J is TRBJ2-7; D perhaps matches TRBD1 (6 bases). This CDR3 comprises 13 residues. Germline values: CDR1 MGHRA, CDR2 YSYEKL. V was shortened by 2 bases and J by 4 bases, with 9 bases between the two germline ends.

This chain joins TRBV5-4 and TRBJ1-2; D is unresolved. The germline V gene encodes CDR1 SGHNT and CDR2 YYREEE (reference sequence). The CDR3 spans 14 residues. Trimming took 3 bases from V and 8 from J, leaving 17 bases between them. In nucleotides, the CDR3 is TGTGCCAGCAGCTACCGGGCTTCACCGCTGGGCTACACCTTC. Its translation: CASSYRASPLGYTF.

The chain has TRBV30 and TRBJ1-6; D not certain. The V end was cut by 0 bases, the J end by 8 bases, with 11 bases between. CDR1 is GTSNPN, CDR2 SVGIG, per germline (reference sequence). This CDR3 contains 14 residues. The CDR3 DNA reads as TGTGCCTGGAGTGTGGGAGATGGGGATTCACCCCTCCACTTT. Its protein is CAWSVGDGDSPLHF.

The rearrangement joins TRBV7-9 to TRBJ2-2; 11 bases map to TRBD1. The germline V gene encodes CDR1 SEHNR and CDR2 FQNEAQ (reference sequence). Trimming took 5 bases from V and 7 from J; bases not matched to a gene: 12. The CDR3 is made up of 17 amino acids. The CDR3: CASSPRPGQGVNGELFF. The CDR3 DNA sequence: TGTGCCAGCAGCCCCCGACCGGGACAGGGGGTAAACGGGGAGCTGTTTTTT.